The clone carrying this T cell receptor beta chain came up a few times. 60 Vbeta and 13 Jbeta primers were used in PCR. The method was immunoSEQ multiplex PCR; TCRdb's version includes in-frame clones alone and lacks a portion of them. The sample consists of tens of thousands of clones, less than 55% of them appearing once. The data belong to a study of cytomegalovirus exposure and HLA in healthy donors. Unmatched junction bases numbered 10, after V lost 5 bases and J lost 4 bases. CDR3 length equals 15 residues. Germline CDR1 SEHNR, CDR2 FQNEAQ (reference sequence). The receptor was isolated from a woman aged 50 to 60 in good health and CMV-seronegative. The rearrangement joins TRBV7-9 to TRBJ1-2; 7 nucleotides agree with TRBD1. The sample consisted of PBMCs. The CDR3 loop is CASSPGQASLYGYTF. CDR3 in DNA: TGTGCCAGCAGCCCAGGACAGGCCTCCCTCTATGGCTACACCTTC.